These T cell receptor beta chains were read from a single sample in a study of CD8+CD57+ T cells in acquired aplastic anemia. A single record per CDR3 protein comes from TCRdb applying MiXCR to the reads. The profile shows fewer than 85,000 distinct CDR3 sequences, roughly 70% of them singletons. Sample: sorted CD4+, CD8+, or CD8+CD57+ T cells (not recorded which) from PBMCs. These receptors were taken from a human donor with aplastic anemia. Both conserved end residues are part of each CDR3. The order of the fields is J gene, D gene, clone size, V gene, CDR3 DNA, CDR3 protein. D genes are given only for firm matches. Only part of the rows carry a size: once, few, many, or a class if the clone is expanded.

J gene: TRBJ2-5
D gene: .
clone size: .
V gene: TRBV14
CDR3 DNA: TGTGCCAGCAGCCAAGATGGTCCCGACCAAGAGACCCAGTACTTC
CDR3 protein: CASSQDGPDQETQYF

J gene: TRBJ2-5
D gene: .
clone size: few
V gene: TRBV7-6
CDR3 DNA: TGTGCCAGCAGCTTAGCCGTGACCCAGTACTTC
CDR3 protein: CASSLAVTQYF

J gene: TRBJ2-7
D gene: .
clone size: .
V gene: TRBV15
CDR3 DNA: TGTGCCACCAGCAGAGATGGTTCCCCGTCCTACGAGCAGTACTTC
CDR3 protein: CATSRDGSPSYEQYF

J gene: TRBJ1-5
D gene: .
clone size: .
V gene: TRBV15
CDR3 DNA: TGTGCCACCAGCCTGGCTCGGGGACGAATCAATCAGCCCCAGCATTTT
CDR3 protein: CATSLARGRINQPQHF

J gene: TRBJ2-7
D gene: TRBD1
clone size: .
V gene: TRBV6-2/TRBV6-3
CDR3 DNA: TGTGCCAGCAGTTACTGGGACGACAGGGCTTCCTACGAGCAGTACTTC
CDR3 protein: CASSYWDDRASYEQYF

J gene: TRBJ1-2
D gene: .
clone size: .
V gene: TRBV7-2
CDR3 DNA: TGTGCCAGCAGTTTATCAGGCGTTGGCTACACCTTC
CDR3 protein: CASSLSGVGYTF

J gene: TRBJ2-3
D gene: .
clone size: .
V gene: TRBV12-3/TRBV12-4
CDR3 DNA: TGTGCCAGCAGTTTCATGTCTCACACAGATACGCAGTATTTT
CDR3 protein: CASSFMSHTDTQYF

J gene: TRBJ2-2
D gene: .
clone size: .
V gene: TRBV6-1
CDR3 DNA: TGTGCCAGCAGACCCGGGACGGCGAACACCGGGGAGCTGTTTTTT
CDR3 protein: CASRPGTANTGELFF

J gene: TRBJ1-3
D gene: TRBD1
clone size: .
V gene: TRBV6-1
CDR3 DNA: TGTGCCAGCAGTGAAGGGGGAGGGGGCAACACCATATATTTT
CDR3 protein: CASSEGGGGNTIYF

J gene: TRBJ2-7
D gene: .
clone size: .
V gene: TRBV7-2
CDR3 DNA: TGTGCCAGCAGCTTAGGACACATGGGAGAGCAGTACTTC
CDR3 protein: CASSLGHMGEQYF

J gene: TRBJ2-1
D gene: TRBD2
clone size: .
V gene: TRBV2
CDR3 DNA: TGTGCCAGCAGGCTTGGGACTAGCGGAAACAATGAGCAGTTCTTC
CDR3 protein: CASRLGTSGNNEQFF

J gene: TRBJ2-7
D gene: .
clone size: few
V gene: TRBV29-1
CDR3 DNA: TGCAGCGTTGAAGGGATGTCGGGGTTCGAGCAGTACTTC
CDR3 protein: CSVEGMSGFEQYF

J gene: TRBJ2-7
D gene: TRBD1
clone size: many
V gene: TRBV20-1
CDR3 DNA: TGCAGTGCGCGGGACAGGAGGGTTTCCTACGAGCAGTACTTC
CDR3 protein: CSARDRRVSYEQYF

J gene: TRBJ2-7
D gene: .
clone size: few
V gene: TRBV9
CDR3 DNA: TGTGCCAGCAGCCTGACAGCGTCGGGACAAAACCACGAGCAGTACTTC
CDR3 protein: CASSLTASGQNHEQYF

J gene: TRBJ2-2
D gene: .
clone size: .
V gene: TRBV2
CDR3 DNA: TGTGCCAGCAGTGAAGCAGTGGGGGCGGGCGGGGAGCTGTTTTTT
CDR3 protein: CASSEAVGAGGELFF

J gene: TRBJ2-5
D gene: .
clone size: .
V gene: TRBV2
CDR3 DNA: TGTGCCAGCAGCCCTTTCGTGGAGACCCAGTACTTC
CDR3 protein: CASSPFVETQYF

J gene: TRBJ1-2
D gene: .
clone size: .
V gene: TRBV25-1
CDR3 DNA: TGTGCCAGCAGTGTCGGGGGGGGCTCTGAAGGCTACACCTTC
CDR3 protein: CASSVGGGSEGYTF